Listed below are T cell receptor beta chains from one sample, sequenced in a study of cytomegalovirus exposure and HLA in healthy donors. Profiling relied on immunoSEQ multiplex PCR, and the TCRdb table lists in-frame clones only, not all of them. The repertoire includes approximately 90,000 clones, under 9% of them detected once, and approximately 2.5% sits in the top ten. The source material was PBMCs. These receptors were collected from a man aged 45-65 years in good health and CMV-seronegative. CDR3s include the opening cysteine and the closing phenylalanine or tryptophan. Fields, in order: CDR3 protein, CDR3 DNA, clone size, D gene, J gene, V gene. The D gene is left open where the match is weak. Some rows mark clone size as missing; the rest say once, few, many or name a class of expanded clone.

CDR3: CASRLGGGSYNEQFF; DNA: TGCGCCAGCCGACTCGGGGGGGGCTCCTACAATGAGCAGTTCTTC; size: NA; D: TRBD2; J: TRBJ2-1; V: TRBV5-1
CDR3: CASSRNRVDYNYGYTF; DNA: TGCGCCAGCAGCCGGAACAGGGTGGATTACAACTATGGCTACACCTTC; size: few; D: NA; J: TRBJ1-2; V: TRBV5-1
CDR3: CASSRLGTVRETQYF; DNA: TGTGCCAGCAGTCGACTTGGGACAGTCAGAGAGACCCAGTACTTC; size: few; D: TRBD1; J: TRBJ2-5; V: TRBV14
CDR3: CASSNDRDINEQFF; DNA: TGTGCCAGCAGCAATGACCGGGACATAAATGAGCAGTTCTTC; size: NA; D: NA; J: TRBJ2-1; V: TRBV9
CDR3: CASSPRRQGWNEQFF; DNA: TGTGCCAGCAGCCCCCGGAGACAGGGGTGGAATGAGCAGTTCTTC; size: few; D: TRBD1; J: TRBJ2-1; V: TRBV7-8
CDR3: CASSATPPGGGEKLFF; DNA: TGTGCCAGCAGCGCCACGCCCCCGGGGGGCGGCGAAAAACTGTTTTTT; size: NA; D: NA; J: TRBJ1-4; V: TRBV11-2
CDR3: CSVGGDQETQYF; DNA: TGCAGCGTTGGGGGGGACCAAGAGACCCAGTACTTC; size: NA; D: NA; J: TRBJ2-5; V: TRBV29-1
CDR3: CASSFGQRKETQYF; DNA: TGTGCCAGCAGCTTCGGACAGCGTAAAGAGACCCAGTACTTC; size: few; D: NA; J: TRBJ2-5; V: TRBV11-2
CDR3: CASSGWRGDTDTQYF; DNA: TGTGCCAGCAGTGGGTGGCGGGGGGACACAGATACGCAGTATTTT; size: NA; D: TRBD2; J: TRBJ2-3; V: TRBV2
CDR3: CASSVTSGGDNEQFF; DNA: TGTGCCAGCAGCGTGACTAGCGGGGGGGATAATGAGCAGTTCTTC; size: few; D: TRBD2; J: TRBJ2-1; V: TRBV9
CDR3: CASSPWTGPYEQYF; DNA: TGTGCCAGCTCACCTTGGACAGGGCCCTACGAGCAGTACTTC; size: few; D: TRBD1; J: TRBJ2-7; V: TRBV18
CDR3: CASSLSRVQVNTEAFF; DNA: TGTGCCAGCAGTTTAAGCAGGGTCCAAGTGAACACTGAAGCTTTCTTT; size: NA; D: NA; J: TRBJ1-1; V: TRBV27
CDR3: CASSIEHGGTSGNEQYF; DNA: TGTGCCAGTAGTATAGAACATGGAGGGACTAGCGGGAACGAGCAGTACTTC; size: NA; D: TRBD2; J: TRBJ2-7; V: TRBV19
CDR3: CASSLIGGRAFF; DNA: TGTGCCAGCAGCTTAATAGGTGGGAGAGCTTTCTTT; size: few; D: NA; J: TRBJ1-1; V: TRBV7-3
CDR3: CASRMDRGNYGYTF; DNA: TGTGCCAGCAGGATGGACAGGGGGAACTATGGCTACACCTTC; size: NA; D: TRBD1; J: TRBJ1-2; V: TRBV6-1
CDR3: CASSEAAGQGNTEAFF; DNA: TGTGCCAGCAGTGAAGCAGCGGGACAGGGGAACACTGAAGCTTTCTTT; size: NA; D: TRBD1; J: TRBJ1-1; V: TRBV6-1
CDR3: CASIDPQGDEQYF; DNA: TGTGCCAGCATCGATCCGCAGGGGGACGAGCAGTACTTC; size: NA; D: TRBD1; J: TRBJ2-7; V: TRBV6-5
CDR3: CASSLGGGNEQFF; DNA: TGTGCCAGCAGCTTGGGTGGAGGCAATGAGCAGTTCTTC; size: many; D: NA; J: TRBJ2-1; V: TRBV7-9
CDR3: CASSLQNTGELFF; DNA: TGTGCCAGCAGCTTACAGAACACCGGGGAGCTGTTTTTT; size: NA; D: NA; J: TRBJ2-2; V: TRBV11-2
CDR3: CASSYSFSGSSYEQYF; DNA: TGTGCCAGCAGTTACTCCTTTAGCGGCTCGTCCTACGAGCAGTACTTC; size: few; D: NA; J: TRBJ2-7; V: TRBV6-5
CDR3: CASSQEQGAYEQYF; DNA: TGCGCCAGCAGCCAAGAACAGGGGGCTTACGAGCAGTACTTC; size: few; D: TRBD1; J: TRBJ2-7; V: TRBV4-1
CDR3: CASSLTQANSGNTIYF; DNA: TGCGCCAGCAGCTTAACTCAGGCAAACTCTGGAAACACCATATATTTT; size: few; D: NA; J: TRBJ1-3; V: TRBV5-1
CDR3: CASSPRVTSNEQFF; DNA: TGTGCCAGCAGCCCGCGCGTGACTAGCAATGAGCAGTTCTTC; size: NA; D: NA; J: TRBJ2-1; V: TRBV11-3
CDR3: CASSPGQGARGYTF; DNA: TGCGCCAGCAGCCCGGGACAGGGGGCGCGGGGCTACACCTTC; size: few; D: TRBD1; J: TRBJ1-2; V: TRBV10-2
CDR3: CASTLTVSDTQYF; DNA: TGTGCCAGCACCTTGACAGTTTCAGATACGCAGTATTTT; size: NA; D: NA; J: TRBJ2-3; V: TRBV5-5
CDR3: CASRFTPGGLYNEQFF; DNA: TGCGCCAGCAGGTTCACCCCGGGGGGGCTCTACAATGAGCAGTTCTTC; size: NA; D: TRBD2; J: TRBJ2-1; V: TRBV5-1
CDR3: CASSLAGGVGPQHF; DNA: TGTGCCAGCAGCTTGGCCGGGGGGGTCGGGCCCCAGCATTTT; size: NA; D: NA; J: TRBJ1-5; V: TRBV5-4
CDR3: CASSVSGSGGADTQYF; DNA: TGTGCCAGCAGCGTAAGCGGAAGCGGGGGGGCAGATACGCAGTATTTT; size: NA; D: TRBD2; J: TRBJ2-3; V: TRBV9
CDR3: CASSFAGQPNQPQHF; DNA: TGTGCCAGCAGCTTTGCGGGGCAGCCTAATCAGCCCCAGCATTTT; size: NA; D: NA; J: TRBJ1-5; V: TRBV5-5
CDR3: CASSYSTDTQYF; DNA: TGTGCCAGCAGTTATAGCACAGATACGCAGTATTTT; size: NA; D: NA; J: TRBJ2-3; V: TRBV2
CDR3: CASATGDTQYF; DNA: TGTGCTAGTGCCACCGGAGATACGCAGTATTTT; size: few; D: NA; J: TRBJ2-3; V: TRBV12-5
CDR3: CASSERDRAEKLFF; DNA: TGTGCCAGCAGTGAACGGGACAGGGCTGAAAAACTGTTTTTT; size: NA; D: TRBD1; J: TRBJ1-4; V: TRBV6-1
CDR3: CASSLSGGAMHEQFF; DNA: TGTGCCAGCAGCTTAAGCGGGGGGGCCATGCATGAGCAGTTCTTC; size: few; D: TRBD2; J: TRBJ2-1; V: TRBV7-9
CDR3: CASTRAGGSNQPQHF; DNA: TGTGCCAGCACTCGGGCAGGGGGAAGCAATCAGCCCCAGCATTTT; size: NA; D: TRBD1; J: TRBJ1-5; V: TRBV2
CDR3: CASSPGTVQETQYF; DNA: TGTGCCAGCAGTCCCGGGACAGTACAAGAGACCCAGTACTTC; size: NA; D: TRBD1; J: TRBJ2-5; V: TRBV28
CDR3: CASSTRQGARVYGYTF; DNA: TGTGCCAGCAGTACCCGACAGGGGGCGCGAGTCTATGGCTACACCTTC; size: NA; D: TRBD1; J: TRBJ1-2; V: TRBV28
CDR3: CASSSQGLSNQPQHF; DNA: TGTGCCAGCAGTTCACAGGGTCTTAGCAATCAGCCCCAGCATTTT; size: few; D: NA; J: TRBJ1-5; V: TRBV27
CDR3: CAISESTGENTGELFF; DNA: TGTGCCATCAGTGAGTCGACAGGGGAGAACACCGGGGAGCTGTTTTTT; size: few; D: TRBD1; J: TRBJ2-2; V: TRBV10-3
CDR3: CAWTGTIDYNEQFF; DNA: TGTGCCTGGACCGGGACTATCGACTACAATGAGCAGTTCTTC; size: few; D: TRBD2; J: TRBJ2-1; V: TRBV30
CDR3: CASSLTGEQPQHF; DNA: TGTGCCAGCAGCTTAACAGGGGAGCAGCCCCAGCATTTT; size: few; D: TRBD1; J: TRBJ1-5; V: TRBV7-9
CDR3: CASSLRDRHQPQHF; DNA: TGTGCCAGCAGTTTAAGGGACAGACATCAGCCCCAGCATTTT; size: NA; D: TRBD1; J: TRBJ1-5; V: TRBV28
CDR3: CAFEMTGGLGEQYF; DNA: TGTGCCTTCGAGATGACAGGGGGCTTGGGCGAGCAGTACTTC; size: NA; D: TRBD1; J: TRBJ2-7; V: TRBV30
CDR3: CASSSRGSGSSGANVLTF; DNA: TGTGCCAGCAGCTCGAGAGGTAGCGGGTCCTCTGGGGCCAACGTCCTGACTTTC; size: NA; D: TRBD2; J: TRBJ2-6; V: TRBV7-9
CDR3: CASSPRTSGYYNEQFF; DNA: TGTGCCAGCAGCCCCCGGACTAGCGGATACTACAATGAGCAGTTCTTC; size: few; D: TRBD2; J: TRBJ2-1; V: TRBV9
CDR3: CASSPDSASQETQYF; DNA: TGTGCCAGCAGCCCGGACAGCGCTAGCCAAGAGACCCAGTACTTC; size: NA; D: NA; J: TRBJ2-5; V: TRBV7-8
CDR3: CASSGAGAGTDTQYF; DNA: TGCGCCAGCAGTGGGGCGGGAGCAGGGACAGATACGCAGTATTTT; size: NA; D: TRBD2; J: TRBJ2-3; V: TRBV5-1
CDR3: CASSSQDTEAFF; DNA: TGTGCCAGCAGCTCACAGGACACTGAAGCTTTCTTT; size: few; D: NA; J: TRBJ1-1; V: TRBV7-9
CDR3: CASSRPRDSASGNTIYF; DNA: TGTGCCAGTAGCAGACCTCGGGACAGTGCCTCTGGAAACACCATATATTTT; size: few; D: TRBD1; J: TRBJ1-3; V: TRBV19
CDR3: CASSWAPNYGYTF; DNA: TGTGCCAGCAGTTGGGCTCCAAACTATGGCTACACCTTC; size: few; D: NA; J: TRBJ1-2; V: TRBV27